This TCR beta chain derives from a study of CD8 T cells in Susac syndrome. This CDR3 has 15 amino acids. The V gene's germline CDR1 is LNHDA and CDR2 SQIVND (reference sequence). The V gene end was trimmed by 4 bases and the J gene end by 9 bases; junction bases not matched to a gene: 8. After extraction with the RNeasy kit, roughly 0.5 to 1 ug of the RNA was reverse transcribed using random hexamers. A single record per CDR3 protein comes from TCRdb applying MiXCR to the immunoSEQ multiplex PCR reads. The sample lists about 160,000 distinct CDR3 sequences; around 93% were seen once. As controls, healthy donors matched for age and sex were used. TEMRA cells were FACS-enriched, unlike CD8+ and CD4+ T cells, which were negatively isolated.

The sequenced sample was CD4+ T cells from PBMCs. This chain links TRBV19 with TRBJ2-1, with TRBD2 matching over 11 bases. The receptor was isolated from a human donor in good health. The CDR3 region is CASSKTLAGGGEQFF. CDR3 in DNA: TGTGCCAGTAGTAAAACTCTAGCGGGGGGCGGTGAGCAGTTCTTC.